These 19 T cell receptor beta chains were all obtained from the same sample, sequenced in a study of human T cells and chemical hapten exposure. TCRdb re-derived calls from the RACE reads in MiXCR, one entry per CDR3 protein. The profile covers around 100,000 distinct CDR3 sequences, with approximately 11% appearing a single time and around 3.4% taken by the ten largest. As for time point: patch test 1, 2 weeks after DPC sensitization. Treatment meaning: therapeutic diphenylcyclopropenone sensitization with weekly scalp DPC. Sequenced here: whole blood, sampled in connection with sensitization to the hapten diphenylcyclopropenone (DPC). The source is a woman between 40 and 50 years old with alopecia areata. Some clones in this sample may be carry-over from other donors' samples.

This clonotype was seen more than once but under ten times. CDR3 coding DNA: TGTGCCAGCAGCCAAGATATCGGCAAGAACACTGAAGCTTTCTTT. Translation gives CASSQDIGKNTEAFF. V gene TRBV3-1 combines with J gene TRBJ1-1, with D uncertain. This CDR3 contains 15 residues. V lost 0 bases to trimming and J lost 1 base, with 9 bases between them. The germline V gene has CDR1 LGHDT and CDR2 YNNKEL (reference sequence).

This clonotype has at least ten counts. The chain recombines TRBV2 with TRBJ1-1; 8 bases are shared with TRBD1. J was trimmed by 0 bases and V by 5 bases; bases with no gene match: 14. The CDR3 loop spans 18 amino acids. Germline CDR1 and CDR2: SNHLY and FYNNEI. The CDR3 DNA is TGTGCCAGCAGTCTCCATCGTGGGACAGGCCTCATGAACACTGAAGCTTTCTTT. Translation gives CASSLHRGTGLMNTEAFF.

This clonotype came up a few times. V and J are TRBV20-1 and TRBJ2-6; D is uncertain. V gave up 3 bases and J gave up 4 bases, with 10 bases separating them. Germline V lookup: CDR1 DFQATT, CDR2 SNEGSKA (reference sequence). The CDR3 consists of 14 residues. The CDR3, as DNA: TGCAGTGCTAGCCTTGGTGGAGGGGCCAACGTCCTGACTTTC. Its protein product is CSASLGGGANVLTF.

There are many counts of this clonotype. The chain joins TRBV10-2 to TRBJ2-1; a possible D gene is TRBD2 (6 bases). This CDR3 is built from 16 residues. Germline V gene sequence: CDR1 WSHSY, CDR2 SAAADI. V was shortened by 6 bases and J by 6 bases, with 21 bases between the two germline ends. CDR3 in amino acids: CASSLGVGGLGNEQFF. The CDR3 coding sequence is TGCGCCAGCAGCCTTGGCGTGGGAGGTCTAGGCAATGAGCAGTTCTTC.

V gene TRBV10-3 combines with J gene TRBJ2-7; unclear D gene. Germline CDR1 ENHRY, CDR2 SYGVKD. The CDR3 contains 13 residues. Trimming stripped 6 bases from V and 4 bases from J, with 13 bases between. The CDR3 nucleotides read TGTGCCATCAGGTCGCCAGGTTCGTACGAGCAGTACTTC. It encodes CAIRSPGSYEQYF.

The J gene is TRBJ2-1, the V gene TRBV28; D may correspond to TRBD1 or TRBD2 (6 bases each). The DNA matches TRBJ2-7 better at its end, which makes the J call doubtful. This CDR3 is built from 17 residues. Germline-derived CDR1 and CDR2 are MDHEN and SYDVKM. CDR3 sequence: CASIGGGPRVSYNEQYF. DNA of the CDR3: TGTGCCAGCATCGGGGGCGGCCCCCGGGTCTCCTACAATGAGCAGTACTTC.

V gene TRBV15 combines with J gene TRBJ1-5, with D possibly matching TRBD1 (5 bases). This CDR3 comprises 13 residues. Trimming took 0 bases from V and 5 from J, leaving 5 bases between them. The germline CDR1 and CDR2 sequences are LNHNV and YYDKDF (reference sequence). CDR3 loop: CATSREGDQPQHF. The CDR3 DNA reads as TGTGCCACCAGCAGAGAAGGGGATCAGCCCCAGCATTTT.

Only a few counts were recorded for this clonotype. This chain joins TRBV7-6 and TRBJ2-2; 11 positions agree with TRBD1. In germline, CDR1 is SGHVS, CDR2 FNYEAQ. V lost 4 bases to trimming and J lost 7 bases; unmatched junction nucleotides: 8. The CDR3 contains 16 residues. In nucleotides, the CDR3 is TGTGCCAGCAGCTCCTTGAGGACAGGGGGCATCGGGGAGCTGTTTTTT. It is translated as CASSSLRTGGIGELFF.

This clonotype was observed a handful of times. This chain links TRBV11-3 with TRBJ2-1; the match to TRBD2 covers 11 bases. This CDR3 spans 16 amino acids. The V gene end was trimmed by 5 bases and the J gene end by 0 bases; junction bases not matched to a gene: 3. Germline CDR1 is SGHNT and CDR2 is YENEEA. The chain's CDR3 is CASSPGLAGSYNEQFF. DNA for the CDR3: TGTGCCAGCAGCCCCGGACTAGCGGGCTCCTACAATGAGCAGTTCTTC.

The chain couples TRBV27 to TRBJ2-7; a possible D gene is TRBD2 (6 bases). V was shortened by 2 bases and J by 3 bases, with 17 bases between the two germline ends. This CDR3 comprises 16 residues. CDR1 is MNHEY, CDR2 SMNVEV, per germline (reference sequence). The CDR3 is CASSLASASAGYEQYF. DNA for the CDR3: TGTGCCAGCAGTTTAGCTAGCGCTTCGGCGGGCTACGAGCAGTACTTC.

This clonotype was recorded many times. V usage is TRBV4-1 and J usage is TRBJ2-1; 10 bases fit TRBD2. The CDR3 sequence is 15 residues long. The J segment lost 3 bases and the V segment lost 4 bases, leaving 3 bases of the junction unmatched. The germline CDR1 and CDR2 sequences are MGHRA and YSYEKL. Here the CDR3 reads CASSPASGGYNEQFF. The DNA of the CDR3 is TGCGCCAGCAGCCCCGCTAGCGGGGGCTACAATGAGCAGTTCTTC.

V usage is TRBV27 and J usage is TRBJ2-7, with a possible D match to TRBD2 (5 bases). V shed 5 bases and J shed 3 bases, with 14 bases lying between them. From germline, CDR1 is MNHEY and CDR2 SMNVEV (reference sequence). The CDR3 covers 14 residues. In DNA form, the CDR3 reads TGTGCCAGCAGTATCAGCGGCGCGAACTACGAGCAGTACTTC. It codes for CASSISGANYEQYF.

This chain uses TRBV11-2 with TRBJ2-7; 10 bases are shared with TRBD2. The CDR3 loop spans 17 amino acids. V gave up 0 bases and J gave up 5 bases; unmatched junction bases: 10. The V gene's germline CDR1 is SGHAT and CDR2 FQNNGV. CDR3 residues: CASSLESGRAGSHEQYF. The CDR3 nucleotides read TGTGCCAGCAGCTTAGAAAGCGGGAGGGCCGGGTCCCACGAGCAGTACTTC.

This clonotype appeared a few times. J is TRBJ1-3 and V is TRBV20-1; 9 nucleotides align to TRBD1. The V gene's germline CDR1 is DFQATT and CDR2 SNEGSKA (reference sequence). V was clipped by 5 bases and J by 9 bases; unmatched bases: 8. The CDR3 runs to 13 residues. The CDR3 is CSASPGQGATIYF. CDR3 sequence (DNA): TGCAGTGCTTCCCCGGGACAGGGAGCCACCATATATTTT.

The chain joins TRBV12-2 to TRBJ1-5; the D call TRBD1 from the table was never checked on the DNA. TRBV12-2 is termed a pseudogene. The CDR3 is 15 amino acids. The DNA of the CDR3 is TGTGCAAGTCGCTCGGGGGCCTTGGGTACTCAGCCCCAGCATTTT. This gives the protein CASRSGALGTQPQHF.

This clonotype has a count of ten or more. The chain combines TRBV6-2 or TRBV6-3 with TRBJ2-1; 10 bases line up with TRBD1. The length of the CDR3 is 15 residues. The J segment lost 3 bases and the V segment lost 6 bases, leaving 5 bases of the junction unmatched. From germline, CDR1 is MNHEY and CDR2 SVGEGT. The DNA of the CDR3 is TGTGCCAGCAGGTCCGGGACAGGGGTCTACAATGAGCAGTTCTTC. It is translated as CASRSGTGVYNEQFF.

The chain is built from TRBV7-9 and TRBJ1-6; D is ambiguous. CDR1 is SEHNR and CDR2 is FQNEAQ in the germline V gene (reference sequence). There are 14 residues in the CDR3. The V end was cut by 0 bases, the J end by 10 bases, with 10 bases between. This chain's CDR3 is CASSLAPNRSPLHF. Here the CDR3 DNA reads TGTGCCAGCAGCTTAGCGCCTAACCGGTCACCCCTCCACTTT.

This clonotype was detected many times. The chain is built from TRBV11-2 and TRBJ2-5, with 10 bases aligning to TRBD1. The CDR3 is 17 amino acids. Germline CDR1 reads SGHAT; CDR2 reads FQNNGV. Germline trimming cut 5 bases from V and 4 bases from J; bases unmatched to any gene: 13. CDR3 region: CASSAGDRQGARETQYF. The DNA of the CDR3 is TGTGCCAGCAGCGCAGGGGACCGACAGGGGGCTCGAGAGACCCAGTACTTC.

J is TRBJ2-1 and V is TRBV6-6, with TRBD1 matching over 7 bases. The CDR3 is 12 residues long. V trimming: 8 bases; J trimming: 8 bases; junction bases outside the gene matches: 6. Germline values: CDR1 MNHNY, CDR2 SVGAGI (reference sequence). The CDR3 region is CASRQGIDEQFF. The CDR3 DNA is TGTGCCAGCCGACAGGGTATAGATGAGCAGTTCTTC.